The rows below give T cell receptor beta chains drawn from one sample of a study of B cell selection in AIRE deficiency. The repertoire was sequenced with immunoSEQ multiplex PCR; TCRdb's copy has only in-frame clones and lacks some. Of 20,000 to 25,000 clones listed, 97% were seen once; the top ten hold approximately 0.3%. The specimen was conventional CD4+ T cells sorted from PBMCs. Source of these receptors: a human donor with AIRE deficiency. The CDR3 runs from the conserved cysteine through the conserved F or W. A D gene is named only where the DNA matches it firmly. Clone size is not always given. Where it is, it says once, few, many or a class for expanded clones.

>TRBJ2-3|.|TRBV4-1|.
TGCGCCAGCAGCCAAGCGTTCGCTAGCACAGATACGCAGTATTTT
CASSQAFASTDTQYF
>TRBJ1-3|.|TRBV6-5|.
TGTGCCAGCAGGTCAGAACCAACTAGCGGAAACACCATATATTTT
CASRSEPTSGNTIYF
>TRBJ2-4|.|TRBV4-1|.
TGCGCCAGCAGCCAGATGGGACTAGCCAAAAACATTCAGTACTTC
CASSQMGLAKNIQYF
>TRBJ2-7|.|TRBV6-5|.
TGTGCCAGCAGTCCCCGGGACCACTCCTACGAGCAGTACTTC
CASSPRDHSYEQYF
>TRBJ1-2|.|TRBV25-1|.
TGTGCCAGCAGTGAATATGGGGCGGCCCACAACTATGGCTACACCTTC
CASSEYGAAHNYGYTF
>TRBJ2-7|.|TRBV9|.
TGTGCCAGCAGCGTAGAGGCAGGCTCCTACGAGCAGTACTTC
CASSVEAGSYEQYF
>TRBJ1-4|.|TRBV19|.
TGTGCCAGTCTCGAGAGGGTGGGTGAAAAACTGTTTTTT
CASLERVGEKLFF
>TRBJ2-6|.|TRBV10-1|.
TGCGCCAGCAGTGCCACTTCAAGATGCACAAAGTCGGGCCAACTCCTGACTTTC
CASSATSRCTKSGQLLTF
>TRBJ2-5|.|TRBV7-9|.
TGTGCCAGCAGCCCAAAAGAGACCCAGTACTTC
CASSPKETQYF
>TRBJ2-5|.|TRBV10-3|.
TGTGCCATCAGTTCTACGGAAGAGACCCAGTACTTC
CAISSTEETQYF
>TRBJ1-2|.|TRBV7-9|TRBD1
TGTGCCAGCAGCTTAGGCGGGGACAGGGGCTACACCTTC
CASSLGGDRGYTF
>TRBJ1-1|.|TRBV6-5|.
TGTGCCAGCAGTCCGGAAGCTTTCTTT
CASSPEAFF
>TRBJ2-7|few|TRBV7-2|TRBD1
TGTGCCAGCAGCCGGGACAGGCTTGTGCAGTACTTC
CASSRDRLVQYF
>TRBJ1-1|.|TRBV14|.
TGTGCCAGCAGCCAACTAAAAACGCCGAACACTGAAGCTTTCTTT
CASSQLKTPNTEAFF
>TRBJ1-6|.|TRBV4-3|.
TGCGCCAGCAGCCAAGAATTGGCAGGGCACTCCTATAATTCACCCCTCCACTTT
CASSQELAGHSYNSPLHF
>TRBJ1-1|.|TRBV30|.
TGTGCCTGGAGTGCGATTGGGGGCACTGAAGCTTTCTTT
CAWSAIGGTEAFF
>TRBJ2-3|.|TRBV7-2|TRBD1
TGTGCCAGCACCAGACAGGGGGCGGACACAGATACGCAGTATTTT
CASTRQGADTDTQYF
>TRBJ2-1|.|TRBV5-4|TRBD2
TGTGCCAGCAGGGGAGCGTCTAGCGGGTACAATGAGCAGTTCTTC
CASRGASSGYNEQFF
>TRBJ2-7|once|TRBV6-1|.
TGTGCCAGCAGTGAGCGTGCTTACTACGAGCAGTACTTC
CASSERAYYEQYF
>TRBJ1-2|.|TRBV28|.
TGTGCCAGCATAGGGGAAAATCTCTATGGCTACACCTTC
CASIGENLYGYTF
>TRBJ2-3|.|TRBV6-1|.
TGTGCCAGCAGTGAATTTTGGACAGCCGGCACAGATACGCAGTATTTT
CASSEFWTAGTDTQYF
>TRBJ2-3|.|TRBV4-3|TRBD2
TGCGCCAGCAGCCAAGGGGATACTAGCGGGGTTGAAGCTGCCTTGGTGCCAGATACGCAGTATTTT
CASSQGDTSGVEAALVPDTQYF
>TRBJ1-4|.|TRBV2|.
TGTGCCAGCAGTGATGACCGTGCAACTAATGAAAAACTGTTTTTT
CASSDDRATNEKLFF
>TRBJ1-2|.|TRBV28|.
TGTGCCAGCAGTTTACGCCGCAGGGCTCACTTGGGGTACACCTTC
CASSLRRRAHLGYTF
>TRBJ1-3|.|TRBV7-2|.
TGTGCCAGCAGCTACCGATCGGGCTCTGGAAACACCATATATTTT
CASSYRSGSGNTIYF
>TRBJ2-2|.|TRBV7-2|TRBD2
TGTGCCAGCAGCAACGCGGGAGGGTACACCGGGGAGCTGTTTTTT
CASSNAGGYTGELFF
>TRBJ2-5|.|TRBV5-1|TRBD2
TGCGCCAGCAGCCAAGGACTAGCGGGAGAGGAGACCCAGTACTTC
CASSQGLAGEETQYF
>TRBJ1-2|.|TRBV5-6|TRBD1
TGTGCCAGCAGCTCTCCCGACAGGGGGCTCGGTGGCTACACCTTC
CASSSPDRGLGGYTF
>TRBJ1-2|.|TRBV6-4|.
TGTGCCAGCAGTAACCGTCCAGGGGAGGCCTATGGCTACACCTTC
CASSNRPGEAYGYTF
>TRBJ2-1|.|TRBV7-3|TRBD2
TGTGCCAGCAGCGTACTAGCGTCGGATGAGCAGTTCTTC
CASSVLASDEQFF
>TRBJ1-3|once|TRBV10-3|TRBD1
TGTGCCATTTCGGGACAGCCGATCTCTGGAAACACCATATATTTT
CAISGQPISGNTIYF
>TRBJ2-5|once|TRBV7-3|TRBD2
TGTGCCAGCAGCCGAGCGGGGGGGTCGGAAGAGACCCAGTACTTC
CASSRAGGSEETQYF
>TRBJ2-7|.|TRBV5-1|TRBD1
TGCGCCAGCAGCTTAGGGACAGGGTTGTACGAGCAGTACTTC
CASSLGTGLYEQYF
>TRBJ1-1|.|TRBV10-3|TRBD1
TGTGCCATCAAAGGGACGACAGGGATTGAAGCTTTCTTT
CAIKGTTGIEAFF
>TRBJ2-1|.|TRBV7-8|.
TGTGCCAGCAGCTTACCAGGGGGGGGTGAGCAGTTCTTC
CASSLPGGGEQFF
>TRBJ1-4|.|TRBV4-2|TRBD1
TGTGCCAGCAGCTGGGACAGGTCGGTTGAAAAACTGTTTTTT
CASSWDRSVEKLFF
>TRBJ2-3|once|TRBV7-2|.
TGTGCCAGCAGCTTAGAATCCGTAGATACGCAGTATTTT
CASSLESVDTQYF
>TRBJ2-5|once|TRBV7-7|TRBD1
TGTGCTAGCAGCTTAGGGGGCGGCCAAGAGACCCAGTACTTC
CASSLGGGQETQYF
>TRBJ1-1|.|TRBV7-3|.
TGTGCCGGCAGCCTATACGGGGGGATGAACACTGAAGCTTTCTTT
CAGSLYGGMNTEAFF
>TRBJ2-7|.|TRBV7-9|.
TGTGCCAGCAGCTCTAGGGCCCGGACCTACGAGCAGTACTTC
CASSSRARTYEQYF
>TRBJ2-7|once|TRBV11-3|.
TGTGCCAGCAGCCTCGAGGGGGTAGCACCAAATTACGAGCAGTACTTC
CASSLEGVAPNYEQYF
>TRBJ2-5|.|TRBV28|.
TGTGCCAGCAGTTTAGGACTCCAGTCGGCCCAGTACTTC
CASSLGLQSAQYF
>TRBJ1-6|.|TRBV6-1|.
TGTGCCAGCAGTGAAATAAGGTCGCGGACGGGGAATTCACCCCTCCACTTT
CASSEIRSRTGNSPLHF
>TRBJ2-7|.|TRBV6-6|.
TGTGCCAGCAGTCCCGGGACACCCTACGAGCAGTACTTC
CASSPGTPYEQYF
>TRBJ1-5|.|TRBV5-5|.
TGTGCCAGCAGCTTTCCTGGTCAGCCCCAGCATTTT
CASSFPGQPQHF
>TRBJ2-7|.|TRBV6-5|.
TGTGCCAGCAGGATGGTCGGGGGCGGCTACGAGCAGTACTTC
CASRMVGGGYEQYF
>TRBJ2-5|.|TRBV7-2|.
TGTGCCAGCAGCTTCCAGCAGCGAGAGACCCAGTACTTC
CASSFQQRETQYF
>TRBJ1-5|.|TRBV6-6|.
TGTGCCAGCAGCCCCTCGGCGGGGGGTCATCAGCCCCAGCATTTT
CASSPSAGGHQPQHF
>TRBJ2-1|.|TRBV19|.
TGTGCCAGTAGTTTCGTAAACAATGAGCAGTTCTTC
CASSFVNNEQFF
>TRBJ2-3|.|TRBV5-6|.
TGTGCCAGCAGCTTGGCGTCAGATACGCAGTATTTT
CASSLASDTQYF
>TRBJ1-6|.|TRBV19|.
TGTGCCAGTAGTACCCGCGACCTTGGGTCACCCCTCCACTTT
CASSTRDLGSPLHF
>TRBJ1-5|.|TRBV6-1|.
TGTGCCAGCAGTAGTCCCAATCAGCCCCAGCATTTT
CASSSPNQPQHF
>TRBJ1-1|.|TRBV6-6|.
TGTGCCAGCAGTCCGCCCCTTTCGAACACTGAAGCTTTCTTT
CASSPPLSNTEAFF
>TRBJ2-2|.|TRBV9|.
TGTGCCAGCAGCGTAGCTGGGGATTCCGGGGAGCTGTTTTTT
CASSVAGDSGELFF
>TRBJ2-2|.|TRBV18|.
TGTGCCAGCTCAGCTGACAGAGCCTACACCGGGGAGCTGTTTTTT
CASSADRAYTGELFF
>TRBJ1-1|.|TRBV18|.
TGTGCCAGCTCACCAAATCCCCGCACTGAAGCTTTCTTT
CASSPNPRTEAFF
>TRBJ1-5|once|TRBV19|TRBD1
TGTGCCAGTAAGGGTTATTTGGGACAGGGGGCGGGACAGCCCCAGCATTTT
CASKGYLGQGAGQPQHF
>TRBJ1-5|.|TRBV6-5|.
TGTGCCAGCCGGTGGAGCAATCAGCCCCAGCATTTT
CASRWSNQPQHF
>TRBJ1-2|.|TRBV18|.
TGTGCCAGCTCAAACGGCCAGATCTATGGCTACACCTTC
CASSNGQIYGYTF
>TRBJ2-7|.|TRBV11-2|.
TGTGCCAGCAGCCCCCCGCCTAGGGGTAGGGGATCATACGAGCAGTACTTC
CASSPPPRGRGSYEQYF